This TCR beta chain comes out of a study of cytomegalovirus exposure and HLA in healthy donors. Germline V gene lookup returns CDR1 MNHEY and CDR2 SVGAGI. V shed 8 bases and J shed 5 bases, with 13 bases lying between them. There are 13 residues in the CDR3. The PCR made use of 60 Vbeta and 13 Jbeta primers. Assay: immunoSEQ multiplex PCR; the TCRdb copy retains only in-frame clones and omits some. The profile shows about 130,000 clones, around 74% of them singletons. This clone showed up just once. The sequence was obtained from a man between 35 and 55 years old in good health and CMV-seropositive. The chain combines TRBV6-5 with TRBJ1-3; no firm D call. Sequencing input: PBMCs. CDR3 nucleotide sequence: TGTGCCAGCGGACCCTACGGGAGAAACACCATATATTTT. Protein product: CASGPYGRNTIYF.